The rows below give T cell receptor beta chains drawn from one sample of a study of blood T cells in healthy people across ages. TCRdb re-derived calls from the 5' RACE reads in MiXCR, one entry per CDR3 protein. Among hundreds of thousands of distinct CDR3 sequences, 32% were seen once, and the ten largest hold 15%. The material sequenced was blood. These receptor sequences come from an elderly woman in good health. Each CDR3 is given with its conserved first and last residue. A clone size is listed for some rows: how often the clone was seen (once, few, many), or a class if it is expanded.

J gene: TRBJ2-3
V gene: TRBV12-3/TRBV12-4
CDR3 length: 15
clone size: -
CDR3 protein: CASSSGRPGRDTQYF

J gene: TRBJ1-4
V gene: TRBV7-9
CDR3 length: 17
clone size: many
CDR3 protein: CASSAGTSGATNEKLFF

J gene: TRBJ1-5
V gene: TRBV6-1
CDR3 length: 15
clone size: many
CDR3 protein: CASSEPGTARFPQHF

J gene: TRBJ2-7
V gene: TRBV7-6
CDR3 length: 12
clone size: many
CDR3 protein: CASSTNSYEQYF

J gene: TRBJ2-4
V gene: TRBV7-8
CDR3 length: 16
clone size: many
CDR3 protein: CASSTSQGWSKNIQYF

J gene: TRBJ1-2
V gene: TRBV30
CDR3 length: 13
clone size: few
CDR3 protein: CAWSFDRAYGYTF

J gene: TRBJ2-7
V gene: TRBV6-4
CDR3 length: 21
clone size: many
CDR3 protein: CASSTGGLAGDSPRWPHEQYF

J gene: TRBJ2-7
V gene: TRBV20-1
CDR3 length: 14
clone size: many
CDR3 protein: CSARSRTQTYEQYF

J gene: -
V gene: TRBV6-5
CDR3 length: 14
clone size: -
CDR3 protein: CASKSPTSYNEQYF

J gene: TRBJ1-2
V gene: TRBV7-2
CDR3 length: 15
clone size: many
CDR3 protein: CASSFSATASYGYTF

J gene: TRBJ2-1
V gene: TRBV9
CDR3 length: 19
clone size: few
CDR3 protein: CASSGSGLAGGQFLNEQFF

J gene: TRBJ1-1
V gene: TRBV9
CDR3 length: 16
clone size: -
CDR3 protein: CASSVGSNPRDTEAFF

J gene: -
V gene: TRBV10-3
CDR3 length: 15
clone size: -
CDR3 protein: CAISGIAGGIYEQYF

J gene: TRBJ2-7
V gene: TRBV19
CDR3 length: 14
clone size: many
CDR3 protein: CASSPLAGRGEQYF

J gene: TRBJ2-3
V gene: TRBV30
CDR3 length: 13
clone size: many
CDR3 protein: CAWSAISTDTQYF

J gene: TRBJ1-4
V gene: TRBV7-6
CDR3 length: 16
clone size: -
CDR3 protein: CASSLTGMGSNEKLFF

J gene: TRBJ1-1
V gene: TRBV29-1
CDR3 length: 14
clone size: -
CDR3 protein: CSASRGGFGTEAFF

J gene: TRBJ2-1
V gene: TRBV5-6
CDR3 length: 13
clone size: many
CDR3 protein: CASSLAGPREQFF

J gene: TRBJ1-2
V gene: TRBV7-2
CDR3 length: 15
clone size: -
CDR3 protein: CASSLVTVGFYGDTF

J gene: TRBJ2-1
V gene: TRBV2
CDR3 length: 14
clone size: -
CDR3 protein: CASSEAAPLRTQFF

J gene: TRBJ2-7
V gene: TRBV5-6
CDR3 length: 14
clone size: many
CDR3 protein: CASSQTGASYEQYF

J gene: TRBJ1-6
V gene: TRBV5-5
CDR3 length: 14
clone size: few
CDR3 protein: CASSLGRHNSPLHF

J gene: TRBJ2-3
V gene: TRBV30
CDR3 length: 16
clone size: -
CDR3 protein: CAWSSSTSGGEDTQYF

J gene: TRBJ2-6
V gene: TRBV11-1
CDR3 length: 15
clone size: many
CDR3 protein: CASSLNRGGANVLTF

J gene: TRBJ2-2
V gene: TRBV19
CDR3 length: 14
clone size: -
CDR3 protein: CASREAPAAGELFF

J gene: TRBJ2-1
V gene: TRBV7-9
CDR3 length: 15
clone size: many
CDR3 protein: CASSFSSRTGDEQFF

J gene: TRBJ2-1
V gene: TRBV5-6
CDR3 length: 17
clone size: many
CDR3 protein: CASSKNSGAVSYNEQFF

J gene: TRBJ1-2
V gene: TRBV6-2/TRBV6-3
CDR3 length: 14
clone size: few
CDR3 protein: CASRRERTNYGYTF

J gene: TRBJ1-2
V gene: TRBV24-1
CDR3 length: 15
clone size: many
CDR3 protein: CATSDVGTLPYGYTF

J gene: TRBJ2-3
V gene: TRBV29-1
CDR3 length: 12
clone size: many
CDR3 protein: CSVEGVTDTQYF

J gene: TRBJ2-3
V gene: TRBV29-1
CDR3 length: 13
clone size: -
CDR3 protein: CSSDGTSTDTQYF

J gene: TRBJ1-5
V gene: TRBV11-2
CDR3 length: 13
clone size: -
CDR3 protein: CASSVFSNQPQHF

J gene: TRBJ2-1
V gene: TRBV20-1
CDR3 length: 18
clone size: once
CDR3 protein: CSARDQRTTGGQDDEQFF

J gene: TRBJ2-7
V gene: TRBV20-1
CDR3 length: 13
clone size: -
CDR3 protein: CSARGAGFPGQYF

J gene: TRBJ1-2
V gene: TRBV20-1
CDR3 length: 14
clone size: -
CDR3 protein: CSARGQGVNYGYTF

J gene: TRBJ2-4
V gene: TRBV6-5
CDR3 length: 14
clone size: many
CDR3 protein: CASSLRRQGSIQYF

J gene: TRBJ2-7
V gene: TRBV6-5
CDR3 length: 11
clone size: many
CDR3 protein: CASSYKGEQYF

J gene: TRBJ2-3
V gene: TRBV6-2/TRBV6-3
CDR3 length: 13
clone size: -
CDR3 protein: CASRPASVATQYF

J gene: TRBJ2-3
V gene: TRBV5-1
CDR3 length: 15
clone size: -
CDR3 protein: CASSLVWNSGDTQYF

J gene: TRBJ2-7
V gene: TRBV29-1
CDR3 length: 15
clone size: -
CDR3 protein: CSVGPTGGASYEQYF